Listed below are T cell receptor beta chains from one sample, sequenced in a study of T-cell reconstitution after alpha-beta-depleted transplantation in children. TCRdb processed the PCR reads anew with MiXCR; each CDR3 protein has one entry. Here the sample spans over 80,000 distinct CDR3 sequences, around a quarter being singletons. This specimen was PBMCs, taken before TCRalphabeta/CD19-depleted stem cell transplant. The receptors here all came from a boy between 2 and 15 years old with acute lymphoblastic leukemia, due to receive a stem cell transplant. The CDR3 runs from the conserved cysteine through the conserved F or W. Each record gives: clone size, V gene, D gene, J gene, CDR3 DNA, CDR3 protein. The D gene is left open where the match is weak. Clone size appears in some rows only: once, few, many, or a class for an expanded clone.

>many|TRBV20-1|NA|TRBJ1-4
TGCAGTGCTGGTTCCCGGGACAAGTCTTTT
CSAGSRDKSF
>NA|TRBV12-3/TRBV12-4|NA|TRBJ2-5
TGTGCCAGCAGCCTTCAGGGGCCCGGAGAGACCCAGTACTTC
CASSLQGPGETQYF
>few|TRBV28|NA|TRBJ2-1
TGTGCCAGCAGTCCCCTGACCCCGGGAGACAATGAGCAGTTCTTC
CASSPLTPGDNEQFF
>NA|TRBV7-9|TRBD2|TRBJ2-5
TGTGCCAGCAGGTTATCTAGCGGAGGCTCGCAAGAGACCCAGTACTTC
CASRLSSGGSQETQYF
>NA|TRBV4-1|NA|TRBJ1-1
TGCGCCAGCAGCCACGAAATGGGTACTGAAGCTTTCTTT
CASSHEMGTEAFF
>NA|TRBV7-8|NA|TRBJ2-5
TGTGCCAGCAGCCGCTACATGGAGACCCAGTACTTC
CASSRYMETQYF
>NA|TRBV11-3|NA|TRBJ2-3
TGTGCCAGCAGCTTAGTCCCAAACACAGATACGCAGTATTTT
CASSLVPNTDTQYF
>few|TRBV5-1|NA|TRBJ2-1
TGCGCCAGCAGCTTTAGCGGAGGGCCCGCTTACGAGCAGTTCTTC
CASSFSGGPAYEQFF
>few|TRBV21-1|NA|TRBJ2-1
TGTGCCAGCAGCAAAGCGCTAGGGCGGAGGGTCCCCCTCCGACTCGGTGAGCAGTTCTTC
CASSKALGRRVPLRLGEQFF
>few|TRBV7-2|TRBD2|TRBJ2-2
TGTGCCAGCAGCCTAGGGACTAGCGGAGCCACCGGGGAGCTGTTTTTT
CASSLGTSGATGELFF
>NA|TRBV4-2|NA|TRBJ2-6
TGTGCCAGCAGCGATACTCGGGTCGGGGCCAACGTCCTGACTTTC
CASSDTRVGANVLTF
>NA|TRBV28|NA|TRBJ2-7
TGTGCCAGCAGTTTAAAGCGGGTCTACGAGCAGTACTTC
CASSLKRVYEQYF
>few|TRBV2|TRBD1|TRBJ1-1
TGTGCCAGGAGGGACAGGGGAAATGTGGGCACTGAAGCTTTCTTT
CARRDRGNVGTEAFF
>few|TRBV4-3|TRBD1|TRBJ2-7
TGCGCCAGCAGCCAAACAACCGGGACAGTGTACGAGCAGTACTTC
CASSQTTGTVYEQYF
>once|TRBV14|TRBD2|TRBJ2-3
TGTGCCAGCAGCCTACAACCGGGACTAGCGGTTGATACGCAGTATTTT
CASSLQPGLAVDTQYF
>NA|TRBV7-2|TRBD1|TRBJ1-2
TGTGCCAGCAGCTTAGCTGGGACAGGGGATGGCGGCTACACCTTC
CASSLAGTGDGGYTF
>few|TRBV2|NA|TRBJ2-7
TGTGCCAGCAAAAAGCAAGGGGAAAGCTCCTACGAGCAGTACTTC
CASKKQGESSYEQYF
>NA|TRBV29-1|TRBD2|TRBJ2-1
TGCAGCGTTGACCACGGGACTAGTCACAATGAGCAGTTCTTC
CSVDHGTSHNEQFF
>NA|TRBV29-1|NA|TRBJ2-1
TGCAGCGTTAAATTAGTCGGGGTTGAGCAGTTCTTC
CSVKLVGVEQFF
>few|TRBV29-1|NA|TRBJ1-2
TGCAGCGTTTTTTGGGGGTTCTATGGCTACACCTTC
CSVFWGFYGYTF
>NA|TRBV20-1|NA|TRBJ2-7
TGCAGTGCTAGCGTCGAGACAGCGAACTTCTACGAGCAGTACTTC
CSASVETANFYEQYF
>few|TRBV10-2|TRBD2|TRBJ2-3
TGCGCCAGCAGGTTAGCGGGGAACACAGATACGCAGTATTTT
CASRLAGNTDTQYF
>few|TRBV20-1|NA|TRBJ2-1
TGCAGTGCTAGTATGTTCCGGGGGATCGAGCAGTTCTTC
CSASMFRGIEQFF
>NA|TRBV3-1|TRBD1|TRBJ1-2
TGTGCCAGCAGCCCCGGACAGGACCCTTTTGGCTACACCTTC
CASSPGQDPFGYTF
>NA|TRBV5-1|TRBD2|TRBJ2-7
TGCGCCAGCAGCTTATCCGGGACTACCACCTCCTACGAGCAGTACTTC
CASSLSGTTTSYEQYF